This T cell receptor beta chain appears in the sequencing data of a study of blood T cell repertoires in COVID-19. About the study: COVID-19 samples, acute and convalescent, were from the United States, Italy and Spain. PBMCs, B-cell-depleted T cells, or T cells provided the cDNA or gDNA that made up the material.

As originally analysed: Estimates of nucleated cell counts were drawn from the amplification of reference gene primers. The protocol was immunoSEQ multiplex PCR, while the TCRdb copy is restricted to in-frame clones and leaves out a portion. Clonal size and the V and J genes are those of that table, whereas D and trimming came from the DNA. The table includes roughly 30,000 clones, roughly 92% detected once. This sequence was found in a man aged 55 to 69 with acute or convalescent COVID-19. The sample comprised peripheral blood.

Here the CDR3 DNA reads TGTGCCAGCAGCACCCGGGACATTAACACTGAAGCTTTCTTT. The encoded protein is CASSTRDINTEAFF. The rearrangement uses TRBV11-3 and TRBJ1-1, with TRBD1 as a possible D gene (6 bases). Germline V lookup: CDR1 SGHNT, CDR2 YENEEA. The V gene lost 5 bases and the J gene lost 2 bases, with 12 bases spanning the gap. The CDR3 is 14 residues long.